Below, 27 T cell receptor beta chains from the same sample are listed, as sequenced in a study of cytomegalovirus exposure and HLA in healthy donors (dated by TCRdb to about 2017). The method behind the library was the immunoSEQ multiplex PCR assay. A mixture of 60 forward primers for TCR Vbeta segments and 13 reverse primers for TCR Jbeta segments was used in the multiplex PCR. TCRdb holds this immuneACCESS table with in-frame rearrangements only. Some clones are missing; in checked studies, unresolved V genes explain under half, and the rest has no known cause. The table for this sample records approximately 80,000 clones. The ten largest clones capture about 1.1% of the sample. Source material: PBMCs. The receptors derive from a woman aged 25 to 39 in good health and CMV-seronegative.

The chain carries TRBV30 and TRBJ1-6; no clear D gene. The CDR3 runs 16 residues. CDR1 is GTSNPN, CDR2 SVGIG, per germline (reference sequence). V lost 2 bases, J lost 6 bases, and 17 bases lay in between. In DNA form, the CDR3 reads TGTGCCTGGAGTCCAACAACCCCGTCTCCTAATTCACCCCTCCACTTT. Its translation: CAWSPTTPSPNSPLHF.

V and J are TRBV18 and TRBJ2-2, with D possibly TRBD2 on 5 matching bases. CDR1 and CDR2 from the germline V gene are KGHSH and LQKENI. The CDR3 contains 16 residues. Trimming stripped 1 base from V and 5 bases from J, with 14 bases between. The CDR3 is CASSPLAVGETGELFF. The CDR3 DNA reads TGTGCCAGCTCACCACTGGCGGTCGGGGAGACCGGGGAGCTGTTTTTT.

The gene calls are TRBV2 and TRBJ2-7; 10 nucleotides match TRBD1. V was clipped by 1 base and J by 5 bases; unmatched bases: 2. There are 14 residues in the CDR3. The germline gives CDR1 SNHLY, CDR2 FYNNEI. The CDR3 DNA reads TGTGCCAGCAGTGAAGGGGACAGGGGCGACGAGCAGTACTTC. This sequence encodes CASSEGDRGDEQYF.

The chain uses TRBV5-1 and TRBJ2-2; D is uncertain. V dropped 5 bases and J dropped 0 bases, with 5 bases sitting between them. The length of the CDR3 is 13 residues. The germline gives CDR1 SGHRS, CDR2 YFSETQ. DNA for the CDR3: TGCGCCAGCAGACTCGCGAACACCGGGGAGCTGTTTTTT. Translating it yields CASRLANTGELFF.

DNA for the CDR3: TGTGCCTGGAGTGTACTAGCGGGAGCAGAAGGCGAGCAGTACTTC. Its translation: CAWSVLAGAEGEQYF. The chain is built from TRBV30 and TRBJ2-7, with TRBD2 matching over 11 bases. The length of the CDR3 is 15 residues. CDR1 GTSNPN and CDR2 SVGIG come from the germline V gene (reference sequence). Trimming cost V 0 bases and J 6 bases; bases outside gene matches: 7.

V and J are TRBV6-5 and TRBJ2-2; D is undetermined. The germline CDR1 and CDR2 sequences are MNHEY and SVGAGI. The CDR3 has 12 amino acids. V was shortened by 4 bases and J by 7 bases, with 7 bases between the two germline ends. CDR3 in DNA: TGTGCCAGCAGTTTACGAGGCGGGGAGCTGTTTTTT. It translates to CASSLRGGELFF.

The chain employs TRBV5-1 and TRBJ2-5; tentative D call: TRBD1 (6 bases). V gave up 4 bases and J gave up 4 bases, with 14 bases separating them. Germline CDR1 reads SGHRS; CDR2 reads YFSETQ. The CDR3 sequence is 14 residues long. The CDR3 here is CASSVQGGPETQYF. The CDR3 region has the DNA TGCGCCAGCAGCGTACAGGGCGGGCCAGAGACCCAGTACTTC.

This chain joins TRBV18 and TRBJ1-3, with D unclear. Trimming pared 4 bases from V and 0 bases from J, leaving 13 bases between. Per germline, CDR1 KGHSH and CDR2 LQKENI. The CDR3 contains 16 residues. The CDR3 protein is CASSQPVDFSGNTIYF. CDR3 nucleotides: TGTGCCAGCTCACAACCTGTGGACTTCTCTGGAAACACCATATATTTT. Full variable domain (rest looked up from reference TRBV18 and TRBJ1-3): NAGVMQNPRHLVRRRGQEARLRCSPMKGHSHVYWYRQLPEEGLKFMVYLQKENIIDESGMPKERFSAEFPKEGPSILRIQQVVRGDSAAYFCASSQPVDFSGNTIYFGEGSWLTVV.

The chain combines TRBV5-4 with TRBJ2-3, with 7 positions matching TRBD1. Losses at the gene ends were 4 bases for V and 5 bases for J; bases not matched to a gene: 7. The CDR3 loop spans 14 amino acids. Looked up from germline, CDR1 is SGHNT and CDR2 is YYREEE (reference sequence). Written as DNA, the CDR3 is TGTGCCAGCAGCCTCCAACAGGGGATAGATACGCAGTATTTT. Protein sequence: CASSLQQGIDTQYF. The full variable domain, its missing parts supplied by reference TRBV5-4 and TRBJ2-3, is ETGVTQSPTHLIKTRGQQVTLRCSSQSGHNTVSWYQQALGQGPQFIFQYYREEENGRGNFPPRFSGLQFPNYSSELNVNALELDDSALYLCASSLQQGIDTQYFGPGTRLTVL.

V gene TRBV14 combines with J gene TRBJ2-3; possibly TRBD2 for D (5 bases). Trimming pared 1 base from V and 2 bases from J, leaving 13 bases between. Per the germline V gene, CDR1 is SGHDN and CDR2 is FVKESK. The CDR3 extends over 16 amino acids. The chain's CDR3 is CASSQGGRVFTDTQYF. CDR3 bases: TGTGCCAGCAGCCAAGGAGGGCGGGTATTCACAGATACGCAGTATTTT.

This chain connects TRBV18 to TRBJ2-1; D ambiguous. Germline CDR1 reads KGHSH; CDR2 reads LQKENI. The CDR3 consists of 16 residues. Between the trimmed V and J ends, which lost 1 base and 0 bases, there was a span of 10 bases. The CDR3 region has the DNA TGTGCCAGCTCACCACTAGCCACGAGCTCCTACAATGAGCAGTTCTTC. This gives the protein CASSPLATSSYNEQFF.

The genes are TRBV7-9 and TRBJ2-3, with 7 bases matching TRBD1. The CDR3 is 15 residues long. Germline-derived CDR1 and CDR2 are SEHNR and FQNEAQ (reference sequence). The V and J ends lost 2 bases and 6 bases, in that order; junction bases with no gene match: 8. The CDR3: CASSLTGAMLDTQYF. The CDR3, as DNA: TGTGCCAGCAGCTTAACAGGGGCCATGCTGGATACGCAGTATTTT. The full variable domain, with the rest looked up from reference TRBV7-9 and TRBJ2-3, is DTGVSQNPRHKITKRGQNVTFRCDPISEHNRLYWYRQTLGQGPEFLTYFQNEAQLEKSRLLSDRFSAERPKGSFSTLEIQRTEQGDSAMYLCASSLTGAMLDTQYFGPGTRLTVL.

The rearrangement uses TRBV27 and TRBJ1-2; 11 bases agree with TRBD1. This CDR3 contains 15 residues. Trimming at V came to 5 bases and at J to 8 bases, leaving 10 bases not matched to a gene. Germline V gives CDR1 MNHEY, CDR2 SMNVEV (reference sequence). The CDR3 nucleotides are TGTGCCAGCAGTCCCGGGACAGGGGGTGCGGAGGGCTACACCTTC. It specifies CASSPGTGGAEGYTF.

Points on this clone: One end of the junction is discordant with germline, which a read error may explain. The chain is built from TRBV30 and TRBJ1-1, with 10 bases matching TRBD1. Germline lookup yields CDR1 GTSNPN and CDR2 SVGIG (reference sequence). The CDR3 extends over 15 amino acids. The CDR3, as DNA: TGTGCCGGGAGTGTGTCGGGACAGGGGAGCGCTGAAGCTTTCTTT. This codes for CAGSVSGQGSAEAFF. The full variable domain, with the rest looked up from reference TRBV30 and TRBJ1-1, is SQTIHQWPATLVQPVGSPLSLECTVEGTSNPNLYWYRQAAGRGLQLLFYSVGIGQISSEVPQNLSASRPQDRQFILSSKKLLLSDSGFYLCAGSVSGQGSAEAFFGQGTRLTVV.

The chain uses TRBV7-9 and TRBJ1-3, with D hard to call. Trimming left V 4 bases short and J 0 bases short, with 10 bases between. The V gene's germline CDR1 is SEHNR and CDR2 FQNEAQ (reference sequence). The CDR3 has 15 residues. CDR3: CASSSWSLSGNTIYF. The CDR3 nucleotides are TGTGCCAGCAGCTCCTGGAGCCTCTCTGGAAACACCATATATTTT.

V and J are TRBV5-1 and TRBJ2-3, with TRBD2 matching 12 bases. Trimming cost V 4 bases and J 5 bases; bases outside gene matches: 8. The germline CDR1 and CDR2 sequences are SGHRS and YFSETQ. The CDR3 covers 16 residues. The chain's CDR3 is CASSDSPGLAGDTQYF. The CDR3 nucleotides are TGCGCCAGCAGCGACTCTCCGGGACTAGCGGGAGATACGCAGTATTTT.

The chain is built from TRBV5-5 and TRBJ1-1, with D unclear. Germline lookup yields CDR1 SGHKS and CDR2 YYEKEE (reference sequence). The V end lost 2 bases, the J end lost 0 bases, and 8 bases lay between the germline ends. CDR3 length: 14 residues. CDR3 DNA: TGTGCCAGCAGCTTCTTAGTGATGAACACTGAAGCTTTCTTT. It yields the protein CASSFLVMNTEAFF.

The rearrangement joins TRBV19 to TRBJ1-4; D may be TRBD1 (5 bases). This CDR3 spans 14 amino acids. Germline assignment: CDR1 LNHDA and CDR2 SQIVND (reference sequence). Trimming stripped 5 bases from V and 3 bases from J, with 10 bases between. CDR3 residues: CASSVQGPNEKLFF. The CDR3 DNA reads TGTGCCAGTAGTGTGCAGGGCCCTAATGAAAAACTGTTTTTT.

This chain joins TRBV15 and TRBJ1-5; 7 bases are shared with TRBD1. The CDR3 contains 16 residues. The V segment lost 5 bases and the J segment 1 base; nucleotides outside the gene matches: 8. Germline V gives CDR1 LNHNV, CDR2 YYDKDF (reference sequence). The CDR3 sequence: CATSDRGRGSNQPQHF. DNA of the CDR3: TGTGCCACCAGCGATAGGGGGCGGGGAAGCAATCAGCCCCAGCATTTT. The whole variable domain, filled in from reference TRBV15 and TRBJ1-5, reads DAMVIQNPRYQVTQFGKPVTLSCSQTLNHNVMYWYQQKSSQAPKLLFHYYDKDFNNEADTPDNFQSRRPNTSFCFLDIRSPGLGDTAMYLCATSDRGRGSNQPQHFGDGTRLSIL.

V and J are TRBV6-7 and TRBJ1-1, with unresolved D. TRBV6-7 is an ORF, and what it does is uncertain. The V gene lost 2 bases and the J gene lost 2 bases, with 18 bases spanning the gap. This CDR3 has 17 residues. For the CDR3, the DNA is TGTGCCAGCAGTTACGGCAGGAATTGGTCAATAAACACTGAAGCTTTCTTT. Encoded protein: CASSYGRNWSINTEAFF.

This sequence joins TRBV30 and TRBJ1-1; D gene ambiguous. Germline V lookup: CDR1 GTSNPN, CDR2 SVGIG (reference sequence). V lost 2 bases to trimming and J lost 0 bases, with 13 bases between them. The CDR3 is 15 residues long. The CDR3 is CAWSFRGRLNTEAFF. Written as DNA, the CDR3 is TGTGCCTGGAGTTTCCGCGGCCGACTGAACACTGAAGCTTTCTTT.

V is TRBV14 and J is TRBJ2-7; unclear D gene. The CDR3 loop spans 13 amino acids. V was trimmed by 4 bases and J by 6 bases, leaving 13 bases between them. The germline CDR1 and CDR2 sequences are SGHDN and FVKESK. As DNA, the CDR3 is TGTGCCAGCAGCCTCTCAGGCCCCAGCGAGCAGTACTTC. Amino acids: CASSLSGPSEQYF.

On this clone: The same CDR3 can be traced to other DNA sequences in this sample. J is TRBJ1-2 and V is TRBV30; TRBD1 might be the D (6 bases). Trimming left V 4 bases short and J 0 bases short, with 18 bases between. From germline, CDR1 is GTSNPN and CDR2 SVGIG (reference sequence). The CDR3 is made up of 16 amino acids. CDR3 amino acids: CAWKHQGSLSNYGYTF. CDR3 DNA: TGTGCCTGGAAACACCAGGGGTCCCTTTCTAACTATGGCTACACCTTC.

V is TRBV25-1 and J is TRBJ1-3; possible D gene TRBD1, 6 bases. V lost 2 bases and J 0 bases, leaving 11 bases between the germline ends. The germline V gene encodes CDR1 MGHDK and CDR2 SYGVNS. The CDR3 runs 16 residues. The CDR3 DNA reads TGTGCCAGCAGTGAAGGGGGCAGGACCTCTGGAAACACCATATATTTT. This codes for CASSEGGRTSGNTIYF. Based on the CDR3 plus reference TRBV25-1 and TRBJ1-3, the full variable domain is EADIYQTPRYLVIGTGKKITLECSQTMGHDKMYWYQQDPGMELHLIHYSYGVNSTEKGDLSSESTVSRIRTEHFPLTLESARPSHTSQYLCASSEGGRTSGNTIYFGEGSWLTVV.

The chain joins TRBV6-5 to TRBJ2-5, with D perhaps TRBD2 (6 bases). The CDR3 sequence is 14 residues long. CDR1 and CDR2 from the germline V gene are MNHEY and SVGAGI. V shed 3 bases and J shed 5 bases, with 13 bases lying between them. CDR3 in DNA: TGTGCCAGCAGTTATAGAAGGGGACTTGAGACCCAGTACTTC. Translating gives CASSYRRGLETQYF.

This chain connects TRBV7-9 to TRBJ1-2, with unresolved D. The CDR3 runs 14 residues. V dropped 6 bases and J dropped 2 bases, with 13 bases sitting between them. Looked up from germline, CDR1 is SEHNR and CDR2 is FQNEAQ (reference sequence). The CDR3 loop reads CASSSPGVNYGYTF. The CDR3 nucleotides read TGTGCCAGCAGTTCCCCTGGAGTGAACTATGGCTACACCTTC.

The chain uses TRBV14 and TRBJ2-5; unclear D gene. V lost 0 bases and J 7 bases, leaving 9 bases between the germline ends. Looked up from germline, CDR1 is SGHDN and CDR2 is FVKESK. This CDR3 comprises 13 residues. CDR3 in amino acids: CASSQDGQATQYF. As DNA, the CDR3 is TGTGCCAGCAGCCAAGATGGCCAGGCGACCCAGTACTTC.